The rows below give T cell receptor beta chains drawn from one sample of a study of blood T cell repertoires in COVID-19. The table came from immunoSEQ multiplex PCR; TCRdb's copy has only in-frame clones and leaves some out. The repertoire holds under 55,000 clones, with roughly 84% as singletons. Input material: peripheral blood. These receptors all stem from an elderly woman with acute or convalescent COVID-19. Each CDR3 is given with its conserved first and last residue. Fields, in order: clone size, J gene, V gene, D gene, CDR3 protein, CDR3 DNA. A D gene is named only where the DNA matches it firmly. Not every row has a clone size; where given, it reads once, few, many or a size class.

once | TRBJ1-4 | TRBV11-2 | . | CASSAQGSNEKLFF | TGTGCCAGCAGCGCACAGGGTTCTAATGAAAAACTGTTTTTT
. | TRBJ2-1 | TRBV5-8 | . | CASSLTVSHNEQFF | TGTGCCAGCAGCCTGACAGTCTCCCACAATGAGCAGTTCTTC
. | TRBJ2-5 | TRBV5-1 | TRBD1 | CASSLVGQGLRETQYF | TGCGCCAGCAGCTTGGTGGGACAGGGATTACGAGAGACCCAGTACTTC
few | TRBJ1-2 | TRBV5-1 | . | CASSLGQGNHYGYTF | TGCGCCAGCAGCTTGGGGCAGGGAAACCACTATGGCTACACCTTC
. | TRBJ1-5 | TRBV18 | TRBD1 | CASSRDSNSNQPQHF | TGTGCCAGCTCAAGGGACAGTAATAGCAATCAGCCCCAGCATTTT
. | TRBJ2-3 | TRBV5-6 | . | CASSLKPDTQYF | TGTGCCAGCAGCCTGAAGCCGGATACGCAGTATTTT
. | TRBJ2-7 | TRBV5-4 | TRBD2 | CASAQSKVGLAGDEQYF | TGTGCCAGCGCCCAATCTAAAGTTGGACTAGCGGGAGACGAGCAGTACTTC
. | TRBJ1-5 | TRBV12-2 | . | CASRLAIRPNQPQHF | TGTGCAAGTCGCTTAGCGATCAGGCCCAATCAGCCCCAGCATTTT
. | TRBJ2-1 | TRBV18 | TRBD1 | CASSPGTGPYNEQFF | TGTGCCAGCTCACCAGGGACAGGCCCCTACAATGAGCAGTTCTTC
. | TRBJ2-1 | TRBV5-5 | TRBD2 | CASSFGLAGNEQFF | TGTGCCAGCAGCTTCGGGCTAGCGGGGAATGAGCAGTTCTTC
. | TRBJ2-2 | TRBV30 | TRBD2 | CAWIRAGVNTGELFF | TGTGCCTGGATTAGGGCGGGAGTAAACACCGGGGAGCTGTTTTTT
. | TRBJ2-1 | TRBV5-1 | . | CASSLADNEQFF | TGCGCCAGCAGCTTGGCGGACAATGAGCAGTTCTTC
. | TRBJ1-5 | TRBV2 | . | CASSEGSAGYQPQHF | TGTGCCAGCAGTGAAGGGTCGGCAGGATATCAGCCCCAGCATTTT
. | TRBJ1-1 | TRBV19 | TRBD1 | CASKTGGFTEAFF | TGTGCCAGTAAAACAGGGGGTTTCACTGAAGCTTTCTTT
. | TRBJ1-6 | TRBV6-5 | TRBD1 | CASSFRTGESPLHF | TGTGCCAGCAGTTTCCGGACAGGGGAATCACCCCTCCACTTT
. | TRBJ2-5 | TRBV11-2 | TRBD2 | CASSLYPPGLASQETQYF | TGTGCCAGCAGCTTGTATCCGCCGGGACTAGCCTCACAAGAGACCCAGTACTTC
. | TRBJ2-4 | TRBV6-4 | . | CASSESGVAKNIQYF | TGTGCCAGCAGTGAATCAGGGGTGGCCAAAAACATTCAGTACTTC
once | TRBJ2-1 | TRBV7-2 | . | CASSLSHRSSYNEQFF | TGTGCCAGCAGCTTATCGCACAGAAGCTCCTACAATGAGCAGTTCTTC
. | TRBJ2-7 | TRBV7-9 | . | CASTGDNRYEQYF | TGTGCCAGCACCGGGGACAACCGCTACGAGCAGTACTTC
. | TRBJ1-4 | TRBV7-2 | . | CASSLAQVNEKLFF | TGTGCCAGCAGCTTAGCACAAGTTAATGAAAAACTGTTTTTT
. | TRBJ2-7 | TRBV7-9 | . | CASSLVSGEQYF | TGTGCCAGCAGCTTAGTGAGTGGCGAGCAGTACTTC
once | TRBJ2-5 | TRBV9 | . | CASSLRSSGRETQYF | TGTGCCAGCAGCCTCCGATCCAGTGGGAGAGAGACCCAGTACTTC
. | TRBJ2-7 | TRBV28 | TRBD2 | CASSSTSGRNYEQYF | TGTGCCAGCAGTTCGACTAGCGGGAGGAATTACGAGCAGTACTTC
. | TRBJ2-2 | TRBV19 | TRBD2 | CASRTSGTGELFF | TGTGCCAGTAGGACTAGCGGGACCGGGGAGCTGTTTTTT
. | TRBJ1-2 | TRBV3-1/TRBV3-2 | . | CASSQTVYGYTF | TGTGCCAGCAGTCAGACAGTCTATGGCTACACCTTC
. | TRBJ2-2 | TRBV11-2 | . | CASRVGREAGELFF | TGTGCCAGCAGAGTCGGGAGAGAGGCCGGGGAGCTGTTTTTT
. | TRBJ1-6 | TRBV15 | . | CATSRDQADNSPLHF | TGTGCCACCAGCAGAGATCAGGCAGATAATTCACCCCTCCACTTT
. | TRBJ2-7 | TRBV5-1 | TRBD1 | CASSYISGTGAEQYF | TGCGCCAGCAGCTACATCTCCGGGACAGGGGCCGAGCAGTACTTC
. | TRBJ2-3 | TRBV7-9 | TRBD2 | CASSSAAAGGMADTQYF | TGTGCCAGCTCCTCGGCAGCAGCGGGAGGGATGGCAGATACGCAGTATTTT
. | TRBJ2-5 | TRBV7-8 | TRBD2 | CASSLVGLAGGQETQYF | TGTGCCAGCAGCTTAGTAGGGCTAGCGGGAGGCCAAGAGACCCAGTACTTC
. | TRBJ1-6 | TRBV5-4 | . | CASSFRDMSSPLHF | TGTGCCAGCAGCTTCCGGGACATGAGTTCACCCCTCCACTTT
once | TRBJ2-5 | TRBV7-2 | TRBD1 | CASSPRTGIGETQYF | TGTGCCAGCAGCCCGCGGACAGGGATCGGGGAGACCCAGTACTTC
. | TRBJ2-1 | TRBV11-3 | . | CASSPGGDRRDEQFF | TGTGCCAGCAGCCCAGGAGGGGACCGGCGGGATGAGCAGTTCTTC
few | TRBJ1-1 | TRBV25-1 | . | CASSYSGRDTEAFF | TGTGCCAGCAGCTACTCGGGGAGGGACACTGAAGCTTTCTTT
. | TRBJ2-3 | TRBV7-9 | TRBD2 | CASSVTLAGGPADTQYF | TGTGCCAGCAGCGTGACGTTAGCGGGAGGGCCAGCAGATACGCAGTATTTT
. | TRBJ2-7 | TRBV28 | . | CASSPYRDFSYEQYF | TGTGCCAGCAGTCCCTACCGGGACTTCTCCTACGAGCAGTACTTC
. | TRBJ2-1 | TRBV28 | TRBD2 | CASSPNLLGGTSGSSDNEQFF | TGTGCCAGCAGTCCCAACTTACTGGGGGGGACTAGCGGGAGTTCAGACAATGAGCAGTTCTTC
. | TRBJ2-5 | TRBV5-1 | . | CASSVSGEETQYF | TGCGCCAGCAGCGTTTCGGGGGAAGAGACCCAGTACTTC
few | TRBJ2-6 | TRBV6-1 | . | CASSVTGSSGANVLTF | TGTGCCAGCAGTGTCACAGGCAGCTCTGGGGCCAACGTCCTGACTTTC
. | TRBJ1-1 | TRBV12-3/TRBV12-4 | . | CASSFPVYTEAFF | TGTGCCAGCAGTTTTCCAGTGTACACTGAAGCTTTCTTT
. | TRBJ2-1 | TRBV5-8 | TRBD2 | CASSLAMWTSYYNEQFF | TGTGCCAGCAGCTTGGCTATGTGGACTAGCTATTACAATGAGCAGTTCTTC
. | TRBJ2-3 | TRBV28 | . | CASSLQTDNTDTQYF | TGTGCCAGCAGTTTACAGACAGATAACACGGATACGCAGTATTTT
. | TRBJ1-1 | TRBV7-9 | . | CASSLAVEGAVKAFF | TGTGCCAGCAGCTTAGCGGTTGAAGGCGCGGTCAAAGCTTTCTTT
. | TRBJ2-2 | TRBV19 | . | CASSTPRGTGELFF | TGTGCCAGTAGTACTCCACGGGGCACCGGGGAGCTGTTTTTT
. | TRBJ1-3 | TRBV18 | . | CASSPRTDSGNTIYF | TGTGCCAGCTCACCAAGGACAGACTCTGGAAACACCATATATTTT
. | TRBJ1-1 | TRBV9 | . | CASSVTQAGEAFF | TGTGCCAGCAGCGTAACTCAAGCAGGTGAAGCTTTCTTT
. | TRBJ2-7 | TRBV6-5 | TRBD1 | CASGAGGRREQYF | TGTGCCAGCGGCGCAGGGGGTAGGCGCGAGCAGTACTTC